The present T cell receptor (beta chain) was sequenced within a study of blood T cells in healthy people across ages (dated by TCRdb to between 2015 and 2017). At the level of the whole study: In model experiments, roughly one uniquely barcoded TCR beta cDNA molecule per two T cells was captured by template switching. Two additional independent replicas of 1 million unique cDNA reads from the same blood draw were analyzed for two donors (one aged 18 to 29 and one aged 80 or older). The donors were divided into four age groups: young (average about 15 years), middle-aged (around 41), aged (about 61) and long-lived (around 87). Age-related changes in TCR beta repertoire diversity were measured in the study by deep sequencing normalized with unique cDNA molecular identifiers. Donors of different ages were randomly distributed across sequencing lanes to avoid experimental bias. Results and caveats for the whole study, not just this receptor: Bulk unsorted PBMC profiling prevented conclusive comparison of naive and antigen-experienced compartments. Because the CMV infection status of the donors was unknown, age-related changes in expanded clonotypes may potentially have been confounded. Observed TCR beta diversity per million T cells fell roughly linearly with age, and a significant reduction was already apparent by age approximately 41. The percentage of naive T cells measured by flow cytometry correlated strongly with observed TCR beta diversity. Compared with the aged group, the long-lived group had more naive CD4+ T cells, fewer expanded clones and increased TCR diversity, a pattern suggesting age selection. Estimates of total diversity based on one million sequenced T cells were considered lower bounds and underestimates.

Notes on this clonotype: Its antigen is still unknown. No much larger clone exists at a distance of one base, and base qualities are not known.

The CDR3 holds 14 amino acids from the cysteine to the phenylalanine. Left in the record is the CDR3 DNA by itself, 42 bases read in frame from the first base. CDR1 and CDR2, looked up from the germline V gene, are SGHDT and YYEEEE. V and J lose 4 bases and 2 bases, and a span of 10 bases separates them. Libraries were made using 5' RACE. The sequencer was an Illumina HiSeq 2500. A second PCR of roughly 7 to 11 cycles was performed with a sample-barcoded 5' primer and a J-beta primer mix. Each TCR beta cDNA molecule received a unique molecular identifier from a template-switch 5' adaptor carrying 12 random nucleotides. Each sample yielded at least 3 million CDR3-containing paired-end reads. All of the RNA was converted into first-strand cDNA using the Mint cDNA synthesis kit, with a TRBC-specific oligonucleotide serving as the primer. Following uracil-DNA glycosylase treatment, a first 18-cycle PCR with universal primers M1SS and BC2_uni_R was performed on all cDNA. For the original study's pipeline: Each sample was normalized by randomly selecting 1 million high-quality reads, each carrying a distinct molecular identifier. Instead of being binned into consensus sequences, reads that shared molecular identifiers were thrown out. MiTCR, with a Q25 quality threshold and the strictest error-elimination algorithm, was used for CDR3 identification, clonotype clustering and error correction. A nonparametric unseen species model with Euler transformation was used to estimate a lower bound on total TCR beta diversity. TCRdb took the public reads, trimmed them with fastp at Q25, ran MiXCR for clone calling and kept in-frame beta chains. Rows are unified per CDR3 protein, each entry keeping the most common DNA and genes. The V and J calls were not made by the authors but by TCRdb's processing. In this sample the table shows some 800,000 distinct CDR3 sequences, 44% of which occur a single time. The top ten clonotypes cover around 21% of the sample.

Systemically healthy Caucasian individuals from Russia, some 40 in total and aged roughly 6 to 100 years, were included as donors. About 9.1 milliliters of peripheral blood were collected from each donor into EDTA-treated Vacutainer tubes. PBMCs were isolated by Ficoll-Paque density-gradient centrifugation, with at least 6.5 million obtained per sample. Total RNA, at least 6 micrograms per sample, was extracted from PBMCs with Trizol reagent. For every donor, an aliquot of PBMCs went through flow cytometry to measure the percentages of naive CD45RAhigh/CD27high T cells. This clonotype was sampled from a man aged 55 to 70 in good health. The chain is assembled from TRBV5-6 and TRBJ2-4; TRBD1 is possibly the D segment (5 matching bases). The material sequenced was blood. For the CDR3, the sequence is CASSQGHSKNIQYF. In nucleotides, the sequence is TGTGCCAGCAGCCAAGGACACTCCAAAAACATTCAGTACTTC.